This record covers a single T cell receptor (beta chain). No antigen is known for it. The data were obtained in a study of T-cell memory formation after mild COVID-19. TCR alpha and TCR beta cDNA libraries carrying sample barcodes and UMIs were produced by 5'RACE using constant-segment primers. One entry per CDR3 protein results from TCRdb running MiXCR on the 5' RACE reads. The sample lists around 370,000 distinct CDR3 sequences, around 21% occurring once. J lost 6 bases, V lost 3 bases, and 17 bases had no gene match. This CDR3 comprises 17 residues. CDR1 DFQATT and CDR2 SNEGSKA come from the germline V gene (reference sequence). Study-wide findings and caveats: SARS-CoV-2 specificity was not confirmed for second-wave clones peaking on day 37. Certain responding clones were present in pre-infection memory, suggesting participation of cross-reactive memory. Contracting CD8+ clones were enriched in EMRA, CD4+ mainly in CM and EM.

Source material: PBMCs or a T cell subset sorted from them (not recorded which). The origin of this receptor is an adult woman who had mild COVID-19 (a few samples of this study predate the infection). Cell type and time point are not known. The J gene is TRBJ2-3, the V gene TRBV20-1; 8 nucleotides agree with TRBD1. The CDR3 DNA reads as TGCAGTGCTAGTAGGGATATGAGGACAGGGCTCTTCGATACGCAGTATTTT. Translating gives CSASRDMRTGLFDTQYF.